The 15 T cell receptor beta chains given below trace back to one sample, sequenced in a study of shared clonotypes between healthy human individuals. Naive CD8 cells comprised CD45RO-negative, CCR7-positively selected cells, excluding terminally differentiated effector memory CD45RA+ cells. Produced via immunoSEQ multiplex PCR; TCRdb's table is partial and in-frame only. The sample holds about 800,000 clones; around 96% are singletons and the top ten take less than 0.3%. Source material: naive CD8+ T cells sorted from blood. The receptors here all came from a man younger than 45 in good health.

Written as DNA, the CDR3 is TGTGCCAGCAGCCAGGAAAACTCCTACAATGAGCAGTTCTTC. Its translation: CASSQENSYNEQFF. This sequence joins TRBV27 and TRBJ2-1, with D unclear. Per the germline V gene, CDR1 is MNHEY and CDR2 is SMNVEV (reference sequence). This CDR3 has 14 residues. The V gene lost 6 bases and the J gene lost 0 bases, with 9 bases spanning the gap.

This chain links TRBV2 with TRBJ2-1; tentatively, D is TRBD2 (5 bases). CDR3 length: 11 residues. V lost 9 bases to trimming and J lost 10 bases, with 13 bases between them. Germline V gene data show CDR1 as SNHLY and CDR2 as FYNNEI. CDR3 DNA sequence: TGTGCCAGACTCACTAGTGGGGAGCAGTTCTTC. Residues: CARLTSGEQFF.

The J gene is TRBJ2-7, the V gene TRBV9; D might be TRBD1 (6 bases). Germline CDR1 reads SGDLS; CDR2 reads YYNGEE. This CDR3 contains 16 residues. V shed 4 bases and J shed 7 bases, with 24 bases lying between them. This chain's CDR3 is CASSPLGQLGGEEQYF. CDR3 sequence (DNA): TGTGCCAGCAGCCCCCTGGGGCAGTTAGGGGGTGAGGAGCAGTACTTC.

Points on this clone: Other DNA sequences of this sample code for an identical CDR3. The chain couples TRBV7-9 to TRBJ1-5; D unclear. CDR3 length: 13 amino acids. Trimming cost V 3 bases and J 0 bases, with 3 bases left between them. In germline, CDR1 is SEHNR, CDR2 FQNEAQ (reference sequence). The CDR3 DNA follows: TGTGCCAGCAGCTTGAATAGCAATCAGCCCCAGCATTTT. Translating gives CASSLNSNQPQHF.

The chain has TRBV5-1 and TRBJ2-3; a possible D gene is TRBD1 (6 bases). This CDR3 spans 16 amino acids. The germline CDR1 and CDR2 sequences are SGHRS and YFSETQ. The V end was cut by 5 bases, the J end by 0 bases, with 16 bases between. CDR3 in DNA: TGCGCCAGCAGTTGGGACAACCGATCTAGCACAGATACGCAGTATTTT. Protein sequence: CASSWDNRSSTDTQYF.

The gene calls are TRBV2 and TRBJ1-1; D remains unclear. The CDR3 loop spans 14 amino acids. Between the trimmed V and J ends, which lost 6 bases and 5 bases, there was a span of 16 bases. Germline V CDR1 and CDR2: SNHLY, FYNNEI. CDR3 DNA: TGTGCCAGCAGATCAAATGGGTTGCGGACTGAAGCTTTCTTT. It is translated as CASRSNGLRTEAFF.

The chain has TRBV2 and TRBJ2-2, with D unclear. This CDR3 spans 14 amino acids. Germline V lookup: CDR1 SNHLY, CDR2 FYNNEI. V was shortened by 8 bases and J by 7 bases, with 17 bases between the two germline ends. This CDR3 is CASDPLGTDGELFF. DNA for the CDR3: TGTGCCAGCGACCCCCTAGGAACCGACGGGGAGCTGTTTTTT.

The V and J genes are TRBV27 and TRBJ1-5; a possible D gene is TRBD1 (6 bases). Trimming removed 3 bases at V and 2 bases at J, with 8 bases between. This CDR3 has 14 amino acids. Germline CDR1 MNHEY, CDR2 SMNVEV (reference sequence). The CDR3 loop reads CASSFWGRNQPQHF. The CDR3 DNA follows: TGTGCCAGCAGTTTCTGGGGGCGCAATCAGCCCCAGCATTTT.

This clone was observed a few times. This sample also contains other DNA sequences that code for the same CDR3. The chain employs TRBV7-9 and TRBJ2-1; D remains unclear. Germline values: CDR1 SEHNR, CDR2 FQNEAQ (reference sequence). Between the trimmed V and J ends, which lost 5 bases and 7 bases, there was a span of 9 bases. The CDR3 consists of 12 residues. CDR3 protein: CASSPTHNEQFF. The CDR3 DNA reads TGTGCCAGCAGCCCGACTCATAATGAGCAGTTCTTC.

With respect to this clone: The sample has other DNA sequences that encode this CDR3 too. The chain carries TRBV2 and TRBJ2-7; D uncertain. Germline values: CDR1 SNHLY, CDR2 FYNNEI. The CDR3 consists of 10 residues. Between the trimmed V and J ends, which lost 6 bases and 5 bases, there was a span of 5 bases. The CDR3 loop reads CASRGHEQYF. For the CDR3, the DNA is TGTGCCAGCAGAGGCCACGAGCAGTACTTC.

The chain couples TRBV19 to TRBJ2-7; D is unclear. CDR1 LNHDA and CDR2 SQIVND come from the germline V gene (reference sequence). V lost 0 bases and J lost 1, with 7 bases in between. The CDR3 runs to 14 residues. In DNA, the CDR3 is TGTGCCAGTAGTATAGATCAGAATTCCTACGAGCAGTACTTC. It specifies CASSIDQNSYEQYF.

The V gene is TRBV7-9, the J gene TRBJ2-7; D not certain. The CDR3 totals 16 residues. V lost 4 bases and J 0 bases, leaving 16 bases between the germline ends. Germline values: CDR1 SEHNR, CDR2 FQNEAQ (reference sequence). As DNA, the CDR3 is TGTGCCAGCAGCTCGCACCGCTACAGTGACTCCTACGAGCAGTACTTC. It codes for CASSSHRYSDSYEQYF.

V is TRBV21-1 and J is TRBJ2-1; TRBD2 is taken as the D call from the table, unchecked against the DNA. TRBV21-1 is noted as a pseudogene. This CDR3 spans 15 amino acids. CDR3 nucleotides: TGTGCCAGCAGCAATAGCGGGAGCTCCTACAATGAGCAGTTCTTC. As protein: CASSNSGSSYNEQFF.

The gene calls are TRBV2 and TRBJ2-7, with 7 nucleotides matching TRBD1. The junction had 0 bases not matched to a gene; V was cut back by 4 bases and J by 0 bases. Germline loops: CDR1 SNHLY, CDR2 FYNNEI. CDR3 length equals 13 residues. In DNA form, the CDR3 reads TGTGCCAGCAGTGGGGACAGCTCCTACGAGCAGTACTTC. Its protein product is CASSGDSSYEQYF.

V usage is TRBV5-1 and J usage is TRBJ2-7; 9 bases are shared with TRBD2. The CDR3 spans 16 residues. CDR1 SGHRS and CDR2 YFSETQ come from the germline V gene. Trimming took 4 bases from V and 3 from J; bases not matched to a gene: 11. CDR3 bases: TGCGCCAGCAGCCCAACTCCTAGCGGGGCCATCTACGAGCAGTACTTC. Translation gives CASSPTPSGAIYEQYF. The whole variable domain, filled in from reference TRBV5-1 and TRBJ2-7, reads KAGVTQTPRYLIKTRGQQVTLSCSPISGHRSVSWYQQTPGQGLQFLFEYFSETQRNKGNFPGRFSGRQFSNSRSEMNVSTLELGDSALYLCASSPTPSGAIYEQYFGPGTRLTVT.